Presented here are 20 T cell receptor beta chains from one specimen sequenced in a study of vaccination and CD4 T cells after COVID-19. These receptors' antigens are unknown. Stated treatment: roughly nine-day PBMC culture with coronavirus spike peptide pools or control peptides (ViraFEST assay). Sequencing of DNA taken from cultured CD4+ T cells relied on the Oncomine TCR Beta short-read assay. One entry per CDR3 protein results from TCRdb running MiXCR on the PCR reads. The repertoire consists of 10,000 to 15,000 distinct CDR3 sequences, with roughly 50% occurring once and the leading ten covering about 23%. Source material: CD4+ T cells from blood, cultured in vitro. These receptors all stem from a human donor who had recovered from COVID-19.

The chain has TRBV20-1 and TRBJ2-7; 7 bases match TRBD1. Germline-derived CDR1 and CDR2 are DFQATT and SNEGSKA (reference sequence). The CDR3 runs 15 residues. V lost 5 bases, J lost 5 bases, and 15 bases stayed unmatched. In DNA, the CDR3 is TGCAGTGCTGGGCGCCCTGAGGGGGCGGCGGACGAGCAGTACTTC. Its protein is CSAGRPEGAADEQYF.

V gene TRBV5-4 combines with J gene TRBJ2-5; D might be TRBD2 (5 bases). Trimming cost V 4 bases and J 3 bases, with 16 bases left between them. The CDR3 consists of 15 residues. Germline V lookup: CDR1 SGHNT, CDR2 YYREEE (reference sequence). Here the CDR3 reads CASSLGLAGEETQYF. CDR3 nucleotides: TGTGCCAGCAGCCTCGGACTGGCGGGTGAAGAGACCCAGTACTTC. Full variable domain (missing parts from reference TRBV5-4 and TRBJ2-5): ETGVTQSPTHLIKTRGQQVTLRCSSQSGHNTVSWYQQALGQGPQFIFQYYREEENGRGNFPPRFSGLQFPNYSSELNVNALELDDSALYLCASSLGLAGEETQYFGPGTRLLVL.

This rearrangement joins TRBV5-1 to TRBJ1-1, with 7 bases identical to TRBD1. Trimming removed 5 bases from V and 1 base from J; junction bases left unmatched: 5. The germline CDR1 and CDR2 sequences are SGHRS and YFSETQ. This CDR3 spans 14 amino acids. DNA of the CDR3: TGCGCCAGCAGTGAAACAGGGGAGAACACTGAAGCTTTCTTT. It yields the protein CASSETGENTEAFF.

This chain joins TRBV5-6 and TRBJ1-3; 7 positions match TRBD1. The V gene's germline CDR1 is SGHDT and CDR2 YYEEEE. CDR3 size: 14 residues. V gave up 1 base and J gave up 2 bases; unmatched junction bases: 0. CDR3 DNA: TGTGCCAGCAGCTTGACAGGGGCTGGAAACACCATATATTTT. This encodes CASSLTGAGNTIYF.

The CDR3 DNA sequence: TGTGCCAGCGGGGTCTCCTACAATGAGCAGTTCTTC. Its translation: CASGVSYNEQFF. The chain has TRBV7-2 and TRBJ2-1, with D uncertain. V shed 8 bases and J shed 0 bases, with 5 bases lying between them. Per the germline V gene, CDR1 is SGHTA and CDR2 is FQGNSA. This CDR3 spans 12 amino acids.

This clonotype was counted a few times. This chain links TRBV6-1 with TRBJ1-2, with D maybe TRBD1 (6 bases). Trimming stripped 2 bases from V and 4 bases from J, with 11 bases between. This CDR3 has 14 amino acids. Germline CDR1 and CDR2: MNHNS and SASEGT. CDR3 in DNA: TGTGCCAGCAGTGAATCCGGGACACCCTATGGCTACACCTTC. This codes for CASSESGTPYGYTF.

The chain recombines TRBV5-1 with TRBJ2-3; TRBD2 is a possible D gene (6 bases). The CDR3 totals 13 residues. The germline V gene has CDR1 SGHRS and CDR2 YFSETQ. V dropped 4 bases and J dropped 4 bases, with 10 bases sitting between them. The CDR3 spells CASSRPGADTQYF. In DNA, the CDR3 is TGCGCCAGCAGCAGACCGGGGGCAGATACGCAGTATTTT. Based on the CDR3 plus reference TRBV5-1 and TRBJ2-3, the full variable domain is KAGVTQTPRYLIKTRGQQVTLSCSPISGHRSVSWYQQTPGQGLQFLFEYFSETQRNKGNFPGRFSGRQFSNSRSEMNVSTLELGDSALYLCASSRPGADTQYFGPGTRLTVL.

This clonotype occurred a few times. The chain employs TRBV27 and TRBJ2-7, with TRBD1 matching 7 bases. The CDR3 extends over 13 amino acids. Germline V gene data show CDR1 as MNHEY and CDR2 as SMNVEV (reference sequence). Unmatched junction bases numbered 5, after V lost 2 bases and J lost 7 bases. DNA for the CDR3: TGTGCCAGCAGTTTAATAGGGGGCGGTGAGCAGTACTTC. Translated, it gives CASSLIGGGEQYF.

The chain links TRBV11-3 to TRBJ2-6, with D unresolved. Germline lookup yields CDR1 SGHNT and CDR2 YENEEA. The CDR3 runs to 17 residues. V was trimmed by 0 bases and J by 0 bases, leaving 9 bases between them. CDR3 DNA sequence: TGTGCCAGCAGCTTAGAGGCCGTCGTCTCTGGGGCCAACGTCCTGACTTTC. It translates to CASSLEAVVSGANVLTF.

This chain joins TRBV12-3 or TRBV12-4 and TRBJ2-3, with TRBD2 matching 13 bases. Germline trimming cut 6 bases from V and 7 bases from J; bases unmatched to any gene: 1. CDR3 length: 13 residues. The CDR3 is CASRTSGGNTQYF. Here the CDR3 DNA reads TGTGCCAGCAGGACTAGCGGGGGGAATACGCAGTATTTT.

The chain links TRBV5-1 to TRBJ2-3, with D unclear. The germline V gene has CDR1 SGHRS and CDR2 YFSETQ. There are 13 residues in the CDR3. V lost 2 bases and J lost 3, with 7 bases in between. CDR3 loop: CASSFLLTDTQYF. As DNA, the CDR3 is TGCGCCAGCAGCTTCTTGTTAACAGATACGCAGTATTTT.

The CDR3 region has the DNA TGCAGTGCTAGATCCGCGGGGGGACTCCAAGAGACCCAGTACTTC. Translated: CSARSAGGLQETQYF. The V and J genes are TRBV20-1 and TRBJ2-5; 8 positions agree with TRBD2. V shed 2 bases, J shed 1 base, and the junction held 6 bases outside the gene matches. Germline CDR1 reads DFQATT; CDR2 reads SNEGSKA (reference sequence). The CDR3 is made up of 15 amino acids.

The V and J genes are TRBV28 and TRBJ2-5, with a weak D call TRBD2 (6 bases). CDR1 is MDHEN, CDR2 SYDVKM, per germline. V lost 10 bases to trimming and J lost 3 bases, with 21 bases between them. The CDR3 extends over 15 amino acids. CDR3 sequence (DNA): TGTGCCACCTTGCCCCCCGGGACTGCAAAAGAGACCCAGTACTTC. It translates to CATLPPGTAKETQYF.

V and J are TRBV6-5 and TRBJ2-7, with TRBD1 matching over 9 bases. CDR1 and CDR2 (germline): MNHEY, SVGAGI. This CDR3 is built from 16 residues. V trimming: 0 bases; J trimming: 3 bases; junction bases outside the gene matches: 6. The CDR3 loop is CASSYSGGQGVYEQYF. For the CDR3, the DNA is TGTGCCAGCAGTTACTCGGGGGGACAGGGAGTCTACGAGCAGTACTTC.

This clonotype was counted only a few times. The chain uses TRBV27 and TRBJ1-6; TRBD1 aligns across 8 bases. Per germline, CDR1 MNHEY and CDR2 SMNVEV (reference sequence). V gave up 1 base and J gave up 9 bases; unmatched junction bases: 5. The CDR3 sequence is 15 residues long. The CDR3, as DNA: TGTGCCAGCAGTTTATTCTCGGACAGGGTTTCACCCCTCCACTTT. It yields the protein CASSLFSDRVSPLHF.

The gene calls are TRBV5-1 and TRBJ2-4; 10 nucleotides match TRBD2. The CDR3 loop spans 15 amino acids. CDR1 and CDR2 from the germline V gene are SGHRS and YFSETQ. The J segment lost 8 bases and the V segment lost 4 bases, leaving 9 bases of the junction unmatched. For the CDR3, the DNA is TGCGCCAGCAGCCCCTCCGGGACTAGCGTGGACATTCAGTACTTC. It codes for CASSPSGTSVDIQYF.

In this sample, this clonotype turned up a few times. V and J are TRBV18 and TRBJ2-5; D call uncertain. This CDR3 has 12 residues. Germline V gives CDR1 KGHSH, CDR2 LQKENI. The ends were cut back, 3 bases at V and 0 bases at J, with 2 bases in the middle. The CDR3 bases are TGTGCCAGCTCACCTTACCAAGAGACCCAGTACTTC. Protein product: CASSPYQETQYF.

V and J are TRBV20-1 and TRBJ1-2; D is uncertain. Germline lookup yields CDR1 DFQATT and CDR2 SNEGSKA (reference sequence). The CDR3 runs to 15 residues. V dropped 0 bases and J dropped 4 bases, with 15 bases sitting between them. As DNA, the CDR3 is TGCAGTGCTAGAGATCTCCGGGATTTCGTCTATGGCTACACCTTC. Translated: CSARDLRDFVYGYTF.

V gene TRBV18 combines with J gene TRBJ1-6; 9 bases agree with TRBD1. Germline assignment: CDR1 KGHSH and CDR2 LQKENI. V was pared by 6 bases and J by 7 bases, with 7 bases of the junction left unmatched. The length of the CDR3 is 15 residues. The CDR3 loop is CASSLGQGYNSPLHF. In nucleotides, the CDR3 is TGTGCCAGCTCCCTCGGACAGGGGTACAATTCACCCCTCCACTTT.

The chain uses TRBV6-1 and TRBJ2-7; D possibly matches TRBD1 or TRBD2 (5 bases each). The V and J ends lost 5 bases and 12 bases respectively, with 14 bases between them. Germline CDR1 reads MNHNS; CDR2 reads SASEGT. The CDR3 loop spans 11 amino acids. CDR3: CASSTPGPPYF. The DNA for the CDR3 is TGTGCCAGCAGTACACCGGGGCCGCCGTACTTC.